Listed here is a single TCR beta chain. Its matching antigen is unknown. The data stem from a study of cytomegalovirus exposure and HLA in healthy donors. Findings of the study overall: A later analysis reported that several of the most significant clusters appeared to be linked to common viral pathogens, among them Epstein-Barr virus.

Primers for the PCR totalled 60 Vbeta and 13 Jbeta. The method was immunoSEQ multiplex PCR; TCRdb's version includes in-frame clones alone and lacks a portion of them. The profile covers some 150,000 clones, with around 60% appearing a single time and 6% to 8.5% taken by the ten largest. The donors comprised healthy bone marrow donors. J was trimmed by 1 base and V by 3 bases; bases with no gene match: 6. Germline-derived CDR1 and CDR2 are MGHRA and YSYEKL. The CDR3 extends over 16 amino acids. This chain links TRBV4-1 with TRBJ1-1; 9 positions match TRBD1. The receptor was isolated from a woman aged 55-69 years in good health and CMV-seropositive. The sample taken for sequencing was PBMCs. CDR3 DNA sequence: TGCGCCAGCAGCCATGCTACAGGGGGCGGGAACACTGAAGCTTTCTTT. This translates into CASSHATGGGNTEAFF.